The entry below gives a single TCR beta chain sequence along with its context. Its antigen is not known. The data are from a study of PD-1 blockade in classical Hodgkin lymphoma. Study-level findings and limits: TCR diversity rose significantly by C4D1 in CD4+ but not CD8+ cells.

Time point denoted: cycle 4 day 1 (C4D1), after five to seven weeks of nivolumab. Each and every patient relapsed after autologous stem cell transplantation, and patients got differing brentuximab vedotin exposure. Only in-frame clones appear in the TCRdb table, and some are missing; sequencing was by immunoSEQ multiplex PCR. The repertoire holds about 64,000 clones, with 91% as singletons. CDR1 and CDR2 (germline): PRHDT, FYEKMQ (reference sequence). The CDR3 runs 15 residues. The ends lost 5 bases at V and 3 bases at J; junction bases unmatched: 7. The material was peripheral blood mononuclear cells (PBMCs), obtained before the fourth cycle of nivolumab. This receptor was taken from a human donor with classical Hodgkin lymphoma. The chain recombines TRBV13 with TRBJ2-7; 10 nucleotides line up with TRBD2. The DNA for the CDR3 is TGTGCCAGCAGCAGAGAGCGGGGGGGCCTCTACGAGCAGTACTTC. It translates to CASSRERGGLYEQYF.